This record looks at one T cell receptor (beta chain) sequence and its context. Its antigen remains unidentified. The record has no base qualities; no much larger clone is one base away. TCRbeta CDR3 regions were amplified from genomic DNA using the immunoSEQ Assay, a bias-controlled multiplex PCR. The source study handled its data this way. Nucleated cell counts per sample were estimated from amplification of reference gene primers within the assay. To quantify the absolute abundance of each unique TCRbeta CDR3 rearrangement, sequence reads were collapsed and filtered. Productive Simpson clonality was computed per sample as the square root of Simpson's diversity index over productive rearrangements. TCRdb re-hosts the immuneACCESS table, in-frame sequences only. Its copies lack some clones; in the studies checked, an unresolved V gene accounts for under half of them, and the cause for the rest is not known. V, J and clone size reflect that table, while D and trimming were determined from the DNA. The sample records 200,000 to 250,000 clones, 70% to 85% of which are singletons. About 1.7% of the sample is in the top ten clones.

The CDR3 holds 15 amino acids from the cysteine to the phenylalanine. Here the CDR3 DNA is all that survives: 45 bases in frame from base 1. V loses 3 bases at its end and J loses 4 bases; junction bases beyond the gene matches: 8. From a lookup of the germline V gene (reference sequence), CDR1 and CDR2 are MNHEY and SMNVEV. Participants in the prospective study were aged about 18 to 95 years, lived in over 20 United States geographic areas, and enrolled through a virtual design. To assign participants to cohorts, the prospective study relied on clinical history that participants themselves reported in a screening survey and a study questionnaire. For ImmuneRACE Cohort 3, a participant was defined as recovered based on two consecutive negative NP/OP PCR tests, clearance by a healthcare professional, or resolution of symptoms. Each participant in the prospective study had whole blood, serum and a nasopharyngeal or oropharyngeal swab collected by mobile phlebotomists. Prospective study participants could optionally give additional blood draws and questionnaires over a roughly two-month period. Blood samples from the prospective study were shipped frozen or at room temperature prior to DNA extraction.

The data belong to a study of blood T cell repertoires in COVID-19 (dated by TCRdb to 2019 to 2021). Regarding the research as a whole: Samples from collaborators originated in the United States, Italy and Spain and spanned both the acute and convalescent phases of COVID-19. A freely available public database, intended as a resource for researchers studying the immune response to SARS-CoV-2, is where the repertoires were released. Where available, HLA class I and class II types were taken from metadata supplied by the sample provider and were not determined by assay-based typing. The prospective study material was composed of cDNA or gDNA derived from T cells, B-cell-depleted T cells, or PBMCs. The dataset comprised deeply sampled blood TCRbeta repertoires from subjects exposed to, actively infected with, or recovered from COVID-19. Samples were obtained from the ongoing ImmuneRACE study (first 160 participants) and from about 1,300 subjects provided by 6 global collaborators. The sample metadata nearly always contained a de-identified subject ID, COVID-19 status, age in years and sex.

The research as a whole found: The amount of clinical and demographic metadata varied by source and participant and was provided uncurated.

The chain joins TRBV27 to TRBJ1-2; 7 middle bases align to TRBD1. Input material: PBMCs or T cells enriched from blood (not recorded which). The sequence came from a man aged 60-69 years who had recovered from COVID-19. CDR3 loop: CASSLTQPGGYGYTF. The nucleotide sequence is TGTGCCAGCAGTTTGACGCAGCCAGGGGGCTATGGCTACACCTTC.